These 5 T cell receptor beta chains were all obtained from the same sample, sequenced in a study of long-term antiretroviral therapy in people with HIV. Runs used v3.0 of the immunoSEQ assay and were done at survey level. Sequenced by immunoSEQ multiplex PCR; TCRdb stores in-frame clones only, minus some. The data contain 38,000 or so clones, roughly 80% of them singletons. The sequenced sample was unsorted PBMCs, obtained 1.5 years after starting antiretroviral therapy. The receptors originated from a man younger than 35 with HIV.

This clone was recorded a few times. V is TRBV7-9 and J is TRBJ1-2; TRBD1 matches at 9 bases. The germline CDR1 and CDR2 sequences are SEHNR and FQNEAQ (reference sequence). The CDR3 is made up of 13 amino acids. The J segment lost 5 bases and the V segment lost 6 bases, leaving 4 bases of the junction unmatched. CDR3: CASRGQGEYGYTF. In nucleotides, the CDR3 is TGTGCCAGCAGGGGACAGGGAGAATATGGCTACACCTTC.

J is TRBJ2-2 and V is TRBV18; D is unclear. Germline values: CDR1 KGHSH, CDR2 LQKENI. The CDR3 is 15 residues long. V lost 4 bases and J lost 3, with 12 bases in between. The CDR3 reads CASSLGVLDTGELFF. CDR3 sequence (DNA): TGTGCCAGCTCACTCGGCGTGTTGGACACCGGGGAGCTGTTTTTT.

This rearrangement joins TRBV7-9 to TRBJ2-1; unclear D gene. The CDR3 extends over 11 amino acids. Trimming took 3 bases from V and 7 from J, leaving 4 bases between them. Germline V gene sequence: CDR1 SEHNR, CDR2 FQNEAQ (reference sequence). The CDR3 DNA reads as TGTGCCAGCAGCTTCGAGAATGAGCAGTTCTTC. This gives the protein CASSFENEQFF. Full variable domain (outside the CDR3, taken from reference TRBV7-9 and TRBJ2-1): DTGVSQNPRHKITKRGQNVTFRCDPISEHNRLYWYRQTLGQGPEFLTYFQNEAQLEKSRLLSDRFSAERPKGSFSTLEIQRTEQGDSAMYLCASSFENEQFFGPGTRLTVL.

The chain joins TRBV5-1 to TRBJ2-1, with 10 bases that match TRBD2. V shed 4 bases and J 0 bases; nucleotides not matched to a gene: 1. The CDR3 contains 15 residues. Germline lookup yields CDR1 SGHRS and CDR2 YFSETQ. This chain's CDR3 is CASSPSGSSYNEQFF. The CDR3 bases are TGCGCCAGCAGCCCTAGCGGGAGCTCCTACAATGAGCAGTTCTTC.

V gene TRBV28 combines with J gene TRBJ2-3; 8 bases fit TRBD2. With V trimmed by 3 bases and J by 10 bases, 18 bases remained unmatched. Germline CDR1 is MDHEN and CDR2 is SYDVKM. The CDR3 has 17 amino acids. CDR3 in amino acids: CASSFLGGAGARSAQYF. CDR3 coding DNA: TGTGCCAGCAGTTTTCTTGGAGGAGCGGGAGCCCGGTCAGCGCAGTATTTT.